The 9 T cell receptor beta chains listed next were all sequenced from one sample in a study of blood T cell repertoires in COVID-19. The table came from immunoSEQ multiplex PCR; TCRdb's copy has only in-frame clones and leaves some out. The sample records roughly 200,000 clones, 86% being singletons. Material: PBMCs or T cells enriched from blood (not recorded which). The receptor source for this set is a woman aged 30 to 39 who had been exposed to COVID-19.

V gene TRBV5-5 combines with J gene TRBJ1-4; weak D call: TRBD1 (6 bases). V lost 4 bases to trimming and J lost 6 bases, with 13 bases between them. The CDR3 is made up of 14 amino acids. Germline CDR1 SGHKS, CDR2 YYEKEE (reference sequence). This CDR3 reads CASSIPTGDEKLFF. The CDR3 DNA sequence: TGTGCCAGCAGCATCCCGACAGGTGATGAAAAACTGTTTTTT.

V gene TRBV10-2 combines with J gene TRBJ2-5, with D possibly being TRBD2 (7 bases). CDR3 length equals 16 residues. The germline gives CDR1 WSHSY, CDR2 SAAADI. V was pared by 2 bases and J by 2 bases, with 15 bases between. The CDR3 nucleotides are TGCGCCAGCAGTGAGGGGGGGGTTAGGGGGCAAGAGACCCAGTACTTC. The encoded protein is CASSEGGVRGQETQYF.

The chain is built from TRBV12-3 or TRBV12-4 and TRBJ1-1, with D hard to call. Trimming removed 2 bases from V and 4 bases from J, with 8 bases in between. This CDR3 has 13 residues. The chain's CDR3 is CASSLKAGTEAFF. The CDR3, as DNA: TGTGCCAGCAGTTTAAAAGCGGGCACTGAAGCTTTCTTT.

This chain joins TRBV10-3 and TRBJ1-2, with 11 bases lining up with TRBD1. J gave up 1 base and V 4 bases, and 5 bases lay outside the gene matches. The CDR3 is made up of 16 amino acids. Germline CDR1 ENHRY, CDR2 SYGVKD. The CDR3 is CAISVGQGAVNYGYTF. The CDR3 DNA reads as TGTGCCATCAGTGTTGGACAGGGGGCGGTTAACTATGGCTACACCTTC.

V and J are TRBV28 and TRBJ2-3, with a tentative D call TRBD2 (5 bases). V gave up 1 base and J gave up 1 base, with 21 bases separating them. The CDR3 covers 19 residues. Germline CDR1 reads MDHEN; CDR2 reads SYDVKM. CDR3 DNA: TGTGCCAGCAGTTTATCGGCCCCCGGGATGGTGGGCCGCACAGATACGCAGTATTTT. Encoded protein: CASSLSAPGMVGRTDTQYF.

The J gene is TRBJ1-4, the V gene TRBV28, with 9 bases fitting TRBD1. The trim removed 6 bases at V and 7 bases at J, leaving 6 bases unmatched. This CDR3 contains 14 residues. The germline CDR1 and CDR2 sequences are MDHEN and SYDVKM. The CDR3 DNA reads TGTGCCAGCAGACCGACAGGGGGAGGTGAAAAACTGTTTTTT. This translates into CASRPTGGGEKLFF.

This chain connects TRBV7-9 to TRBJ1-1, with 7 bases lining up with TRBD1. The CDR3 contains 15 residues. V gave up 4 bases and J gave up 1 base; unmatched junction bases: 6. Germline assignment: CDR1 SEHNR and CDR2 FQNEAQ (reference sequence). CDR3 in DNA: TGTGCCAGCAGCTCTTCTTACAGGGGGAACACTGAAGCTTTCTTT. Translated, it gives CASSSSYRGNTEAFF.

The V gene is TRBV19, the J gene TRBJ1-1, with D hard to call. The germline CDR1 and CDR2 sequences are LNHDA and SQIVND (reference sequence). CDR3 length: 13 amino acids. Trimming pared 9 bases from V and 4 bases from J, leaving 15 bases between. The CDR3 protein is CASRPREGTEAFF. In nucleotides, the CDR3 is TGTGCCAGCCGCCCCCGGGAGGGCACTGAAGCTTTCTTT.

CDR3 nucleotide sequence: TGTGCCAGCCGAGAAAGAGGGGGCACTGAAGCTTTCTTT. Protein: CASRERGGTEAFF. The chain recombines TRBV7-8 with TRBJ1-1, with D possibly being TRBD1 (6 bases). Germline-derived CDR1 and CDR2 are SGHVS and FQNEAQ. The CDR3 contains 13 residues. V was shortened by 8 bases and J by 4 bases, with 14 bases between the two germline ends. Full variable domain (missing parts from reference TRBV7-8 and TRBJ1-1): GAGVSQSPRYKVAKRGQDVALRCDPISGHVSLFWYQQALGQGPEFLTYFQNEAQLDKSGLPSDRFFAERPEGSVSTLKIQRTQQEDSAVYLCASRERGGTEAFFGQGTRLTVV.